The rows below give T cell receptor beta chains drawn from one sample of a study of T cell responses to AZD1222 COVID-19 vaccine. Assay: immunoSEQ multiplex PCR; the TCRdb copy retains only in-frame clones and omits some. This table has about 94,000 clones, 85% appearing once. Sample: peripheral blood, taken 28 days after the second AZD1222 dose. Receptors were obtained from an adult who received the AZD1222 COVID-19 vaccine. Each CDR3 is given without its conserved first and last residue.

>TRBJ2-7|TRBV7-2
ASSRSSSSYEQY
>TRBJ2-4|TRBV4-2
ASSQDGKNIQY
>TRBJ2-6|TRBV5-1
ASSLVSNSGANVLT
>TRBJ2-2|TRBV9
ASSVAGTGELF
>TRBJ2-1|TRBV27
ASSLGTGGFYNEQF
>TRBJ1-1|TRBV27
ASRIQGRPEAF
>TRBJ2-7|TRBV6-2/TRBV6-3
ASSYRILVPSYEQY
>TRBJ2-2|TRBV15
ATSRLGTVNTGELF
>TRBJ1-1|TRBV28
ASRFMHTEAF
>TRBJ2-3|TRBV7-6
ASSWGTDTQY
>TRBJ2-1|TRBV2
ARGGARGGPEQF
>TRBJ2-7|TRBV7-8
ASSSPRSYEQY
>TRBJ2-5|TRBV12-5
ASGLPTGDFTRVTQY
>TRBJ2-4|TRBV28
ATLSGGLTKNIQY
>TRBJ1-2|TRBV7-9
ASSSMLGQTVYGYT
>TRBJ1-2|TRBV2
ASSDGGSYGYT
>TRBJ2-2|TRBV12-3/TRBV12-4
ASRTHTGELF
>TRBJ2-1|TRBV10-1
ASSDPAGGSYNEQF
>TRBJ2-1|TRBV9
ASSVLVAALGNEQF
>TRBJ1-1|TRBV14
ASSQGPMNTEAF
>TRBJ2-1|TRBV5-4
ASSAAGTSNEQF
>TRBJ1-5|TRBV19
ASSAPREAAWAQH
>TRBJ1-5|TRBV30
AWSEGPLGNQPQH
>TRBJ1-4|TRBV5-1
ASSDQGFGEKLF
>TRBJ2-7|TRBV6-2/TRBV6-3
ASSYVVSSYEQY
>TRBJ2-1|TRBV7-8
ASSPERLAGNEQF
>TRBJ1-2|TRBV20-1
SARGGAGYT
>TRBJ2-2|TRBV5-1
ASSLDPNTGELF
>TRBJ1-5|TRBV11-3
ASSRAGGGQPQH
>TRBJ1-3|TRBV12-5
ASGLQGLDGNTIY
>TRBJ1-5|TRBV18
ASSPGQGDQPQH
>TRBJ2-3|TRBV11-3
ASSLDRNTQY
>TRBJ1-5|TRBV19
ASSIVGAGQPQH
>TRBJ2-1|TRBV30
AWSLWPGDKEQF
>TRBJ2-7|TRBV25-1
ASSRTGGYEQY
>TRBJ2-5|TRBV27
ASSFQRGPPETQY
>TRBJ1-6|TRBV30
AWTGGSAVFNSPLH
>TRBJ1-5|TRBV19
ASSKPRGGEAVQH
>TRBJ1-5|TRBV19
ASSIGRTPNQPQH
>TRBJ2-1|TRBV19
ASSHYNEQF
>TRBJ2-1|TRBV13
ASSSGGANGNEQF
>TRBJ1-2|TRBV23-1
ASVKLGNMDAGGGYT
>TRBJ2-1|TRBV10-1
ASSEKGLATYNEQF
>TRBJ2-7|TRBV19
ASSIERTGVSYEQY
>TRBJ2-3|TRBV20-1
SASPSSGDTQY
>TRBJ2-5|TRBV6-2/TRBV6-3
ASSYSVVGPGVAY
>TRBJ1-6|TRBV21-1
ARLGTGGYSPLH
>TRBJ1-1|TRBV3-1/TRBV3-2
ASSPRDRRNTEAF
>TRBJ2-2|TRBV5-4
ASSSSQDGELF
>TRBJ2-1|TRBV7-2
ASKQGNDNEQF
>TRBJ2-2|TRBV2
ASRDRGTGELF
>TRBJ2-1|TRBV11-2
ASSLVGGSEQF
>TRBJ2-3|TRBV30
AWDPTDRTSTDTQY
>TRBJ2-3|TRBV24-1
ATSAGGLDTQY
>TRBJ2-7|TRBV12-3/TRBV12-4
ASSASGYEQY